This T cell receptor beta chain was identified in a study of radiotherapy plus CTLA-4 blockade in lung cancer. Study-level points and caveats: TCR clones of tumor origin grew in blood after radiotherapy plus ipilimumab.

The CDR3 extends over 14 amino acids. From germline, CDR1 is MNHEY and CDR2 SVGAGI. V was clipped by 1 base and J by 2 bases; unmatched bases: 2. Turning to this clone: The antigen is not known.

The assay was immunoSEQ multiplex PCR, and TCRdb's table has in-frame clones only and misses some. Among some 50,000 clones, 84% were seen once, and the ten largest hold approximately 5%. The source material was peripheral blood, sampled from a patient treated with radiotherapy plus ipilimumab. The V gene is TRBV6-5, the J gene TRBJ2-7, with 7 bases matching TRBD1. This sequence was found in a human donor with non-small cell lung cancer whose response to radiotherapy plus ipilimumab could not be evaluated. The chain's CDR3 is CASSYLGQTYEQYF. For the CDR3, the DNA is TGTGCCAGCAGTTACTTGGGACAGACCTACGAGCAGTACTTC.